The rows below give T cell receptor beta chains drawn from one sample of a study of T cells in Graves' hyperthyroidism and ophthalmopathy. TCRdb reprocessed the multiplex PCR reads with MiXCR, giving one entry per CDR3 protein. The sample lists about half a million distinct CDR3 sequences; around 20% were seen once. The sample comprised blood. These receptors came from a man aged 35-49 years with Graves' ophthalmopathy. CDR3s include the opening cysteine and the closing phenylalanine or tryptophan. Each record gives: J gene, CDR3 length, D gene, V gene, clone size, CDR3 protein, CDR3 DNA. The D gene is left open where the match is weak. Expanded clones are given a class, and other clones once, few, many or no size at all.

j_gene: TRBJ2-6
len: 15
d_gene: TRBD1
v_gene: TRBV10-2
abundance: few
CDR3aa: CASSGTGRGANVLTF
CDR3nt: TGCGCCAGCAGTGGGACAGGCCGCGGGGCCAACGTCCTGACTTTC

j_gene: TRBJ2-3
len: 15
d_gene: .
v_gene: TRBV28
abundance: many
CDR3aa: CASSLLSGLTDTQYF
CDR3nt: TGTGCCAGCAGTTTACTTAGCGGTCTCACAGATACGCAGTATTTT

j_gene: TRBJ2-1
len: 14
d_gene: .
v_gene: TRBV7-2
abundance: many
CDR3aa: CASSYRDRYNEQFF
CDR3nt: TGTGCCAGCAGCTACCGGGACCGGTACAATGAGCAGTTCTTC

j_gene: TRBJ2-1
len: 14
d_gene: TRBD1
v_gene: TRBV6-1
abundance: many
CDR3aa: CASSVRTGWNEQFF
CDR3nt: TGTGCCAGCAGTGTCCGGACAGGGTGGAATGAGCAGTTCTTC

j_gene: TRBJ1-1
len: 19
d_gene: TRBD1
v_gene: TRBV27
abundance: few
CDR3aa: CASSLYSPFDRGGYTEAFF
CDR3nt: TGTGCCAGCAGTTTATACTCCCCCTTTGACAGGGGGGGATACACTGAAGCTTTCTTT

j_gene: TRBJ1-1
len: 16
d_gene: .
v_gene: TRBV18
abundance: few
CDR3aa: CASSRTAARVDTEAFF
CDR3nt: TGTGCCAGCTCACGGACCGCTGCCAGGGTGGACACTGAAGCTTTCTTT

j_gene: TRBJ1-5
len: 15
d_gene: TRBD1
v_gene: TRBV30
abundance: .
CDR3aa: CAWSAGQGAGQPQHF
CDR3nt: TGTGCCTGGAGTGCGGGACAGGGGGCTGGGCAGCCCCAGCATTTT

j_gene: TRBJ2-7
len: 15
d_gene: TRBD2
v_gene: TRBV20-1
abundance: .
CDR3aa: CSAPMGERGSYEQYF
CDR3nt: TGCAGTGCTCCCATGGGAGAGCGGGGGAGTTACGAGCAGTACTTC

j_gene: TRBJ2-7
len: 15
d_gene: TRBD1
v_gene: TRBV7-2
abundance: few
CDR3aa: CASSRQGPLSYEQYF
CDR3nt: TGTGCCAGCAGCAGACAGGGCCCTCTTTCCTACGAGCAGTACTTC

j_gene: TRBJ1-1
len: 16
d_gene: TRBD1
v_gene: TRBV15
abundance: .
CDR3aa: CATSRKRGQGYTEAFF
CDR3nt: TGTGCCACCAGTAGGAAAAGAGGACAGGGGTACACTGAAGCTTTCTTT